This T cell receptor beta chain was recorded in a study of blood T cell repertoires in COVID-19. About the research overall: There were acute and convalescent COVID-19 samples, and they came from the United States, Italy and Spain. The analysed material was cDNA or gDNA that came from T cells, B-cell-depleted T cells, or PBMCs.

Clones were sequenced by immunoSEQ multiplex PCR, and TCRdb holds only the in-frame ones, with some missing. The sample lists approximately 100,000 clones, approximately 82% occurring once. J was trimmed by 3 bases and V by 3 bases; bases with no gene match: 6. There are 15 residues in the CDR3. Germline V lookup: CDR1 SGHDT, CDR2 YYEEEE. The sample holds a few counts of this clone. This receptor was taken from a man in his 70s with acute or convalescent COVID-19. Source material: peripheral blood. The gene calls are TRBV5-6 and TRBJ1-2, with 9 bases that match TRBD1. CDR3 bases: TGTGCCAGCAGCTCGGACAGGGGCCCTTACTATGGCTACACCTTC. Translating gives CASSSDRGPYYGYTF.